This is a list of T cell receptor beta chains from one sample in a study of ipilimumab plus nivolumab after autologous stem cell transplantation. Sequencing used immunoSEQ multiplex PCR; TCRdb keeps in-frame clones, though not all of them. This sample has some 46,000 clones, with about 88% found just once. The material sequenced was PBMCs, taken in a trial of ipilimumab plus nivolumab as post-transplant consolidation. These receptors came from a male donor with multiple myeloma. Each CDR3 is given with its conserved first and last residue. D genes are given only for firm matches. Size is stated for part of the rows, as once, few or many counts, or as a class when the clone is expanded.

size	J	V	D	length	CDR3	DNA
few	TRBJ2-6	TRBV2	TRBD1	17	CASSEFLTGAGANVLTF	TGTGCCAGCAGTGAATTTCTTACAGGGGCTGGGGCCAACGTCCTGACTTTC
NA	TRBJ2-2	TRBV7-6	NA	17	CASSLTPEEGNTGELFF	TGTGCCAGCAGCTTAACCCCCGAGGAGGGAAACACCGGGGAGCTGTTTTTT
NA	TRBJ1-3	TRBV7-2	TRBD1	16	CASSLVVGQGRNTIYF	TGTGCCAGCAGCTTAGTAGTCGGACAGGGTAGAAACACCATATATTTT
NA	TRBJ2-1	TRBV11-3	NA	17	CASSLVRGRRSYNEQFF	TGTGCCAGCAGCTTAGTGAGGGGTCGGCGCTCCTACAATGAGCAGTTCTTC
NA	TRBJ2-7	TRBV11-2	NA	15	CASSLEGVGSYEQYF	TGTGCCAGCAGCTTAGAGGGGGTAGGCTCCTACGAGCAGTACTTC
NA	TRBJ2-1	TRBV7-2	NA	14	CASSLRRTTGEQFF	TGTGCCAGCAGCTTACGACGTACTACAGGTGAGCAGTTCTTC
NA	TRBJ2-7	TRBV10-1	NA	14	CASRGRRYSYEQYF	TGCGCCAGCAGGGGACGGCGGTACTCCTACGAGCAGTACTTC
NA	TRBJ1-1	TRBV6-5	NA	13	CASNKGGASEAFF	TGTGCCAGCAACAAGGGGGGGGCGTCTGAAGCTTTCTTT
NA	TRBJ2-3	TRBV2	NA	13	CARTGLPTDTQYF	TGTGCCAGGACAGGACTCCCCACAGATACGCAGTATTTT
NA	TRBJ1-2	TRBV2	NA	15	CASSGVRGLNYGYTF	TGTGCCAGCAGTGGAGTCAGGGGTTTAAACTATGGCTACACCTTC
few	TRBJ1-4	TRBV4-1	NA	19	CASSSRGRRYSGSREKLFF	TGCGCCAGCAGCAGCCGAGGCAGGCGATACAGTGGATCTCGTGAAAAACTGTTTTTT
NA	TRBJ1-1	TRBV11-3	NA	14	CASSLDWLNTEAFF	TGTGCCAGCAGCTTAGATTGGCTGAACACTGAAGCTTTCTTT
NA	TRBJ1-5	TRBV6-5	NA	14	CASSYGGANQPQHF	TGTGCCAGCAGTTACGGAGGGGCTAATCAGCCCCAGCATTTT
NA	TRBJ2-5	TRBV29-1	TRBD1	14	CSVSGTGSGETQYF	TGCAGCGTTTCCGGGACAGGGAGCGGCGAGACCCAGTACTTC
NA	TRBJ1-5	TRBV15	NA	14	CATSRKGGQTPQHF	TGTGCCACCAGCAGGAAAGGAGGACAGACGCCCCAGCATTTT
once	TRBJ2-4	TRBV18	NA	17	CASSPWGVGAAKNIQYF	TGTGCCAGCTCACCATGGGGAGTGGGGGCGGCCAAAAACATTCAGTACTTC
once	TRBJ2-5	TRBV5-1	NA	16	CASSRITGTYGETQYF	TGCGCCAGCAGCCGTATTACAGGGACCTACGGAGAGACCCAGTACTTC
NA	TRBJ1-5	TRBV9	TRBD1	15	CASSAGQGNFQPQHF	TGTGCCAGCAGCGCCGGACAGGGGAATTTTCAGCCCCAGCATTTT
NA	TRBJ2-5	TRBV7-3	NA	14	CASSPVVGQETQYF	TGTGCCAGCAGCCCTGTAGTGGGGCAAGAGACCCAGTACTTC
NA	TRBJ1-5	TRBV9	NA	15	CASSVGGGGNQPQHF	TGTGCCAGCAGCGTAGGAGGGGGAGGCAATCAGCCCCAGCATTTT
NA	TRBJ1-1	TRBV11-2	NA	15	CASSSPTIRHTEAFF	TGTGCCAGCAGCTCGCCGACGATCAGGCACACTGAAGCTTTCTTT
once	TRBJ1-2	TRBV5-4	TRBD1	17	CASSQGQGAIVNYGYTF	TGTGCCAGCAGCCAGGGACAGGGGGCGATCGTGAACTATGGCTACACCTTC
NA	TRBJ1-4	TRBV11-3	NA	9	CASTPRLFF	TGTGCCAGCACACCGAGGCTGTTTTTT
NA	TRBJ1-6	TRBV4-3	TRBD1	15	CASSQGGQGNSPLHF	TGCGCCAGCAGCCAAGGAGGACAGGGTAATTCACCCCTCCACTTT
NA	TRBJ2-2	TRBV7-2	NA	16	CASSGSGETNTGELFF	TGTGCCAGCAGCGGTTCAGGGGAGACGAACACCGGGGAGCTGTTTTTT
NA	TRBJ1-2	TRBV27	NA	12	CASSFRGEGYTF	TGTGCCAGCAGTTTCAGGGGTGAAGGCTACACCTTC
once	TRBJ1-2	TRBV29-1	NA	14	CSAPIMGNNYGYTF	TGCAGCGCACCGATCATGGGGAATAACTATGGCTACACCTTC
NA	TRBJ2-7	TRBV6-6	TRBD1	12	CASSGQGDEQYF	TGTGCCAGCAGCGGACAGGGGGACGAGCAGTACTTC
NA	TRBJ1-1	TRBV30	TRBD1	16	CAWSAGTGAGRAEAFF	TGTGCCTGGAGTGCCGGGACAGGGGCCGGCAGGGCTGAAGCTTTCTTT
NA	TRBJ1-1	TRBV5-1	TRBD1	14	CASRGTGQNTEAFF	TGCGCCAGCAGGGGGACAGGCCAGAACACTGAAGCTTTCTTT
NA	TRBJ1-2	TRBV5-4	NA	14	CASSLDRTNYGYTF	TGTGCCAGCAGCTTGGACAGGACCAACTATGGCTACACCTTC
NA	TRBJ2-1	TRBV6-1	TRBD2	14	CASSASGSNNEQFF	TGTGCCAGCAGTGCTAGCGGGAGCAACAATGAGCAGTTCTTC